The 24 T cell receptor beta chains below come from one sample, sequenced in a study of technical replicates of blood from a few donors. The data were produced by immunoSEQ multiplex PCR, yet TCRdb's version contains in-frame clones alone and is incomplete. The table records about 81,000 clones, 90% to 97% of them present only once. The sequenced sample consisted of T cells isolated from PBMCs. The receptors stem from a human donor in good health.

The gene calls are TRBV25-1 and TRBJ1-1; no firm D call. Between the trimmed V and J ends, which lost 6 bases and 1 base, there was a span of 12 bases. CDR3 length equals 14 residues. Per the germline V gene, CDR1 is MGHDK and CDR2 is SYGVNS. CDR3 sequence: CASRALGRNTEAFF. The CDR3 region has the DNA TGTGCCAGCAGAGCGCTGGGGAGGAACACTGAAGCTTTCTTT.

The chain carries TRBV19 and TRBJ1-4; 10 bases are a match to TRBD1. The CDR3 is 15 residues long. V trimming: 7 bases; J trimming: 6 bases; junction bases outside the gene matches: 8. Germline CDR1 LNHDA, CDR2 SQIVND (reference sequence). In DNA form, the CDR3 reads TGTGCCAGTAACACGCCCGGGACAGGGGATGAAAAACTGTTTTTT. It codes for CASNTPGTGDEKLFF.

The genes are TRBV30 and TRBJ1-5; D not resolved. The V gene's germline CDR1 is GTSNPN and CDR2 SVGIG (reference sequence). Between the trimmed V and J ends, which lost 1 base and 5 bases, there was a span of 9 bases. The CDR3 is made up of 13 amino acids. The chain's CDR3 is CAWSEQEDQPQHF. In DNA, the CDR3 is TGTGCCTGGAGTGAGCAGGAGGATCAGCCCCAGCATTTT.

CDR3 sequence reads: CASSLLRARQGRTYEQYF. The DNA of the CDR3 is TGTGCCAGCAGTTTATTGCGTGCCCGACAGGGCCGCACCTACGAGCAGTACTTC. This chain joins TRBV28 and TRBJ2-7, with 7 bases fitting TRBD1. CDR1 is MDHEN, CDR2 SYDVKM, per germline. Unmatched junction bases numbered 14, after V lost 1 base and J lost 2 bases. CDR3 length: 18 residues.

The chain combines TRBV4-1 with TRBJ2-7; no clear D gene. The germline CDR1 and CDR2 sequences are MGHRA and YSYEKL. The germline V and J ends were trimmed by 0 bases and 6 bases, with 9 bases remaining between them. There are 13 residues in the CDR3. CDR3 region: CASSQDFSGEQYF. The DNA for the CDR3 is TGCGCCAGCAGCCAAGATTTCTCCGGCGAGCAGTACTTC.

J is TRBJ1-1 and V is TRBV29-1, with D tentatively TRBD1 (6 bases). This CDR3 spans 13 amino acids. CDR1 and CDR2 from the germline V gene are SQVTM and ANQGSEA. The germline V and J ends were trimmed by 6 bases and 0 bases, with 11 bases remaining between them. The CDR3 here is CSVPGQLNTEAFF. CDR3 in DNA: TGCAGCGTCCCGGGACAACTGAACACTGAAGCTTTCTTT.

The chain links TRBV4-2 to TRBJ2-7, with 11 nucleotides matching TRBD1. The CDR3 consists of 15 residues. Per the germline V gene, CDR1 is LGHNA and CDR2 is YNFKEQ. V lost 4 bases and J lost 7; bases outside the gene matches: 9. CDR3 sequence (DNA): TGTGCCAGCAGCCTCGCGGACAGGGGGCTTGGTGAGCAGTACTTC. Its translation is CASSLADRGLGEQYF.

The chain joins TRBV2 to TRBJ1-1, with 8 bases matching TRBD1. CDR3 length equals 14 residues. From germline, CDR1 is SNHLY and CDR2 FYNNEI. The V segment lost 5 bases and the J segment 1 base; nucleotides outside the gene matches: 3. The chain's CDR3 is CASSFDRGNTEAFF. CDR3 in DNA: TGTGCCAGCAGTTTCGACAGGGGGAACACTGAAGCTTTCTTT.

DNA for the CDR3: TGTGCCAGCAGTCCTACTACAGGGTCTCCTACCTACGAGCAGTACTTC. Its protein is CASSPTTGSPTYEQYF. V is TRBV27 and J is TRBJ2-7, with D possibly TRBD1 on 6 matching bases. Looked up from germline, CDR1 is MNHEY and CDR2 is SMNVEV (reference sequence). V dropped 5 bases and J dropped 2 bases, with 19 bases sitting between them. The CDR3 is 16 residues long.

This chain uses TRBV12-2 with TRBJ2-5; the table's TRBD2 call for D was not verified on the DNA. TRBV12-2 is a listed pseudogene. CDR3 length: 20 amino acids. The CDR3 nucleotides read TGTGCAAGTCGCTTAGCGTTTAAACTATTCTGGGGAGGGGTAGGGGAGACCCAGTACTTC. It encodes CASRLAFKLFWGGVGETQYF.

The rearrangement links TRBV28 to TRBJ2-1, with unresolved D. The V and J ends lost 8 bases and 3 bases respectively, with 5 bases between them. The CDR3 is 11 residues long. Germline lookup yields CDR1 MDHEN and CDR2 SYDVKM. CDR3 in amino acids: CASHFYNEQFF. CDR3 sequence (DNA): TGTGCCAGCCACTTCTACAATGAGCAGTTCTTC.

The chain carries TRBV7-8 and TRBJ2-7; 8 bases match TRBD1. This CDR3 spans 15 amino acids. J lost 0 bases, V lost 2 bases, and 3 bases had no gene match. CDR1 SGHVS and CDR2 FQNEAQ come from the germline V gene. The CDR3 bases are TGTGCCAGCAGCTTACTACAGGGGGGCTCCTACGAGCAGTACTTC. It codes for CASSLLQGGSYEQYF.

The CDR3: CASTKILAGGPVDTQYF. CDR3 coding DNA: TGTGCCAGTACCAAAATACTAGCGGGAGGGCCAGTGGATACGCAGTATTTT. V is TRBV5-4 and J is TRBJ2-3; TRBD2 matches 13 bases. Germline V gene data show CDR1 as SGHNT and CDR2 as YYREEE (reference sequence). There are 17 residues in the CDR3. The V and J ends lost 8 bases and 6 bases, in that order; junction bases with no gene match: 15.

Only one count was recorded for this clone. The chain uses TRBV9 and TRBJ1-5; 7 nucleotides match TRBD1. CDR1 is SGDLS and CDR2 is YYNGEE in the germline V gene. V dropped 9 bases and J dropped 0; count of bases not matched to a gene: 12. The CDR3 length is 16 residues. CDR3 nucleotides: TGTGCCACCCTCCGGGACAGCGAAAATAGCAATCAGCCCCAGCATTTT. Its protein is CATLRDSENSNQPQHF.

The rearrangement links TRBV4-2 to TRBJ2-5; weak D call: TRBD1 (6 bases). The CDR3 is 16 amino acids. Germline assignment: CDR1 LGHNA and CDR2 YNFKEQ. Trimming took off 1 base at V and 4 bases at J, with 16 bases between the two ends. CDR3 DNA: TGTGCCAGCAGCCAAGGTTTTCCCCGAGGGGGAGAGACCCAGTACTTC. Residues: CASSQGFPRGGETQYF.

This rearrangement joins TRBV6-5 to TRBJ2-7, with a possible D match to TRBD2 (6 bases). The CDR3 contains 13 residues. Germline V gene data show CDR1 as MNHEY and CDR2 as SVGAGI. Trimming removed 9 bases at V and 6 bases at J, with 18 bases between. CDR3 in DNA: TGTGCCAGTCGGGACTCCGGGCCTTCCGAGCAGTACTTC. Amino acid sequence: CASRDSGPSEQYF.

CDR3 residues: CASKGGDQPQHF. In DNA, the CDR3 is TGTGCCAGTAAAGGGGGTGACCAGCCCCAGCATTTT. V usage is TRBV19 and J usage is TRBJ1-5; D possibly corresponds to TRBD1 (6 bases). The CDR3 extends over 12 amino acids. The V gene lost 7 bases and the J gene lost 7 bases, with 11 bases spanning the gap. Germline CDR1 and CDR2: LNHDA and SQIVND (reference sequence). Full variable domain (rest looked up from reference TRBV19 and TRBJ1-5): DGGITQSPKYLFRKEGQNVTLSCEQNLNHDAMYWYRQDPGQGLRLIYYSQIVNDFQKGDIAEGYSVSREKKESFPLTVTSAQKNPTAFYLCASKGGDQPQHFGDGTRLSIL.

V usage is TRBV4-1 and J usage is TRBJ2-1, with 15 bases lining up with TRBD2. The CDR3 totals 17 residues. The trim removed 3 bases at V and 3 bases at J, leaving 3 bases unmatched. The germline V gene has CDR1 MGHRA and CDR2 YSYEKL. The CDR3 here is CASSQGGLAGGYNEQFF. Here the CDR3 DNA reads TGCGCCAGCAGCCAGGGGGGACTAGCGGGAGGCTACAATGAGCAGTTCTTC.

The rearrangement links TRBV5-1 to TRBJ2-7, with 11 bases that match TRBD2. The CDR3 extends over 18 amino acids. Per the germline V gene, CDR1 is SGHRS and CDR2 is YFSETQ. Unmatched junction bases numbered 11, after V lost 0 bases and J lost 3 bases. CDR3 bases: TGCGCCAGCAGCTTGGCCCTGCTGACTAGCGGGGCATACTACGAGCAGTACTTC. Its protein is CASSLALLTSGAYYEQYF. The complete variable domain, with remaining parts taken from reference TRBV5-1 and TRBJ2-7, reads KAGVTQTPRYLIKTRGQQVTLSCSPISGHRSVSWYQQTPGQGLQFLFEYFSETQRNKGNFPGRFSGRQFSNSRSEMNVSTLELGDSALYLCASSLALLTSGAYYEQYFGPGTRLTVT.

V and J are TRBV6-1 and TRBJ1-2; 7 positions match TRBD1. This CDR3 contains 15 residues. Germline lookup yields CDR1 MNHNS and CDR2 SASEGT. V gave up 6 bases and J gave up 0 bases; unmatched junction bases: 7. DNA of the CDR3: TGTGCCAGCAGCTCAGGGGGAGTAACTAACTATGGCTACACCTTC. As protein: CASSSGGVTNYGYTF.

The J gene is TRBJ1-1, the V gene TRBV5-4; 10 bases are a match to TRBD1. This CDR3 region has 15 residues. V shed 4 bases and J 1 base; nucleotides not matched to a gene: 4. CDR1 is SGHNT and CDR2 is YYREEE in the germline V gene (reference sequence). This CDR3 is CASSPGTGANTEAFF. DNA of the CDR3: TGTGCCAGCAGCCCAGGGACAGGGGCGAACACTGAAGCTTTCTTT.

The chain combines TRBV5-8 with TRBJ2-7; a weak D match, TRBD2 (6 bases). V was cut by 0 bases and J by 3 bases, with 10 bases left in between. Germline V gene lookup returns CDR1 SGHTS and CDR2 YDEGEE. The CDR3 loop spans 14 amino acids. This CDR3 reads CASSLAGVGYEQYF. In nucleotides, the CDR3 is TGTGCCAGCAGCTTGGCGGGGGTCGGCTACGAGCAGTACTTC.

The chain is built from TRBV30 and TRBJ2-1, with 8 bases identical to TRBD2. The junction had 0 bases not matched to a gene; V was cut back by 5 bases and J by 0 bases. The CDR3 runs 13 residues. Germline CDR1 GTSNPN, CDR2 SVGIG (reference sequence). CDR3 amino acids: CAWAGGSYNEQFF. The CDR3 nucleotides read TGTGCCTGGGCGGGGGGCTCCTACAATGAGCAGTTCTTC.

The DNA for the CDR3 is TGTGCCAGCTCACCAAGGGACAGTCGTGAAAAACTGTTTTTT. Amino acid sequence: CASSPRDSREKLFF. The V and J genes are TRBV18 and TRBJ1-4; TRBD1 matches at 7 bases. V gave up 2 bases and J gave up 7 bases; unmatched junction bases: 4. CDR1 KGHSH and CDR2 LQKENI come from the germline V gene. CDR3 size: 14 residues.